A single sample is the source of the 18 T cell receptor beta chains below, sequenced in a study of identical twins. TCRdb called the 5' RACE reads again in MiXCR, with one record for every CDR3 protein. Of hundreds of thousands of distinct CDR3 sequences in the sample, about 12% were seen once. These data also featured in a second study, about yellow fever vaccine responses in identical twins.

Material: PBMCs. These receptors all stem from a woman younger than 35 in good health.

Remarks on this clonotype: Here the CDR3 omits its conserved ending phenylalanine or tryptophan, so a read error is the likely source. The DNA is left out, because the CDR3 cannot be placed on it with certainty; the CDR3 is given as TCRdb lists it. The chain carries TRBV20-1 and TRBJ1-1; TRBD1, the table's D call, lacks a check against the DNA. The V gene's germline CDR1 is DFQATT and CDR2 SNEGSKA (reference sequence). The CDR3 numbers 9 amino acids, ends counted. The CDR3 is CSASWAGAL.

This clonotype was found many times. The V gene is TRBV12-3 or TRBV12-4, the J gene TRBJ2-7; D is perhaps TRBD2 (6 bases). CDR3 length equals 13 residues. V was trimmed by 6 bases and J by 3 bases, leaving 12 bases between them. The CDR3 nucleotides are TGTGCCAGCAGCCCTAGGACTATCTACGAGCAGTACTTC. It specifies CASSPRTIYEQYF.

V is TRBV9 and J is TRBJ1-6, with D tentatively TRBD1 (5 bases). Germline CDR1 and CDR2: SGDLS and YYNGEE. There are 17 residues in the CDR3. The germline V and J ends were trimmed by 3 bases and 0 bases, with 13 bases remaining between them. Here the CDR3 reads CASSGHPGGSYNSPLHF. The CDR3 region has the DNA TGTGCCAGCAGCGGCCATCCGGGGGGCTCCTATAATTCACCCCTCCACTTT.

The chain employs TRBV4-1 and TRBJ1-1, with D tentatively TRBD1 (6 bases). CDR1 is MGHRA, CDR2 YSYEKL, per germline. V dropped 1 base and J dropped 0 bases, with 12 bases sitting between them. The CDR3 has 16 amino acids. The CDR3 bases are TGCGCCAGCAGCCAAGTTACAGGGTTCATGAACACTGAAGCTTTCTTT. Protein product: CASSQVTGFMNTEAFF.

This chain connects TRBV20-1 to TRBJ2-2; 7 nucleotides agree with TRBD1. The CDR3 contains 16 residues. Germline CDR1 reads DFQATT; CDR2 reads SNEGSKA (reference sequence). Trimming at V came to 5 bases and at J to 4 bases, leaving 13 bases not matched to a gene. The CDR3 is CSAQSVNQGVTGELFF. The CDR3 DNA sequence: TGCAGTGCTCAGAGCGTAAATCAGGGGGTCACCGGGGAGCTGTTTTTT.

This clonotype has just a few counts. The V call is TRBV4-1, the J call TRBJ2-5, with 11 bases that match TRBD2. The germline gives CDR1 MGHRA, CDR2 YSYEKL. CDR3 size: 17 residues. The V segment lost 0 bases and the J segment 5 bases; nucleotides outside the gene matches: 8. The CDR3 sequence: CASSQDTSGRGWETQYF. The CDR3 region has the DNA TGCGCCAGCAGCCAAGATACTAGCGGGAGAGGGTGGGAGACCCAGTACTTC.

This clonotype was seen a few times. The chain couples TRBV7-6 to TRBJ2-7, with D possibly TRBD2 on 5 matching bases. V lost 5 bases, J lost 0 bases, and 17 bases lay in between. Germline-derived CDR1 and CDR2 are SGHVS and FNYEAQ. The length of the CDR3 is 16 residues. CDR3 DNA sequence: TGTGCCAGCAGCCCCTCCCGGGGTACGTTCTCCTACGAGCAGTACTTC. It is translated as CASSPSRGTFSYEQYF.

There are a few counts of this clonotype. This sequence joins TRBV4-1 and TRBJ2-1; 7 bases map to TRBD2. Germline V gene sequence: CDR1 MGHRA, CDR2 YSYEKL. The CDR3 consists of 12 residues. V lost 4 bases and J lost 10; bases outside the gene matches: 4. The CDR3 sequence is CASSPAGIEQFF. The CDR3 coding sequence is TGCGCCAGCAGCCCAGCGGGAATAGAGCAGTTCTTC.

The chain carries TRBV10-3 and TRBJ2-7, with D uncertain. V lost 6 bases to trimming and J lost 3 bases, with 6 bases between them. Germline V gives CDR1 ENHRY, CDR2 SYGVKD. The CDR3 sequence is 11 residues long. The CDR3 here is CAISDIYEQYF. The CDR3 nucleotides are TGTGCCATCAGCGATATCTACGAGCAGTACTTC.

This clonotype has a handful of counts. The CDR3 DNA sequence: TGCAGTGCCCTAGCGATCCCCGATGAGCAGTTCTTC. Its protein is CSALAIPDEQFF. This chain joins TRBV20-1 and TRBJ2-1; perhaps TRBD2 as D (6 bases). The CDR3 length is 12 residues. Trimming removed 6 bases from V and 8 bases from J, with 14 bases in between. The germline V gene has CDR1 DFQATT and CDR2 SNEGSKA (reference sequence).

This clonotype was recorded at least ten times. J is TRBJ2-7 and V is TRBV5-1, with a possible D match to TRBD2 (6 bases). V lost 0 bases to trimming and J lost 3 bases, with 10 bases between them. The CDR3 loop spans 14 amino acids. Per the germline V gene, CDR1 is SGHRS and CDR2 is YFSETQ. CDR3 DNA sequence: TGCGCCAGCAGCTTGGAATCAGCGGGCTACGAGCAGTACTTC. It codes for CASSLESAGYEQYF.

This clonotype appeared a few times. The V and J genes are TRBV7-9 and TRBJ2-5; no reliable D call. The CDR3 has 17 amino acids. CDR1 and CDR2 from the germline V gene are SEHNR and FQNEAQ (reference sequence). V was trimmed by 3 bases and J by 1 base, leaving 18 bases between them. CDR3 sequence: CASSLSSDPLFQETQYF. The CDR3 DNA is TGTGCCAGCAGCTTGTCGTCCGACCCCTTGTTCCAAGAGACCCAGTACTTC.

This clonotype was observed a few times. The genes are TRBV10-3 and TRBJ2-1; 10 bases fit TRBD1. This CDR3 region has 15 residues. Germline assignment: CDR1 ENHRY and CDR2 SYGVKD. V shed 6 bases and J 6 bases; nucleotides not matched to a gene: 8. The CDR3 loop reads CAIRRDRGGSNEQFF. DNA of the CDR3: TGTGCCATCAGGAGGGACAGGGGAGGATCCAATGAGCAGTTCTTC.

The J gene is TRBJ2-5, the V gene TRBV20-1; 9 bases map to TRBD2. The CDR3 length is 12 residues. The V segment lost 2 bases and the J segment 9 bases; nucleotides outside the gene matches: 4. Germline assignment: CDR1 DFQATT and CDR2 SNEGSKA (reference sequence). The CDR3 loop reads CSARLAGGPQYF. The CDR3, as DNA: TGCAGTGCTAGACTGGCGGGGGGGCCCCAGTACTTC.

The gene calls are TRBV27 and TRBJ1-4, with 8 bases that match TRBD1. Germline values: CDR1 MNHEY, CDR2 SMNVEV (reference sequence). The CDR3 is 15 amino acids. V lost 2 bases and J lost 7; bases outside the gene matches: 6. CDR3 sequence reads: CASSLRRGPGEKLFF. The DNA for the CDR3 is TGTGCCAGCAGTTTACGCAGGGGGCCAGGTGAAAAACTGTTTTTT. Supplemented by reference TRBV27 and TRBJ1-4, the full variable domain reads EAQVTQNPRYLITVTGKKLTVTCSQNMNHEYMSWYRQDPGLGLRQIYYSMNVEVTDKGDVPEGYKVSRKEKRNFPLILESPSPNQTSLYFCASSLRRGPGEKLFFGSGTQLSVL.

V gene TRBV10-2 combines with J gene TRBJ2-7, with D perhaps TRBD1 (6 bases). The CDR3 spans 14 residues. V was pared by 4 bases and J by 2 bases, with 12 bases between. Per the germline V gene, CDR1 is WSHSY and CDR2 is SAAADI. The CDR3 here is CASSVGDTTYEQYV. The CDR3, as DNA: TGCGCCAGCAGTGTCGGGGACACGACCTACGAGCAGTACGTC.

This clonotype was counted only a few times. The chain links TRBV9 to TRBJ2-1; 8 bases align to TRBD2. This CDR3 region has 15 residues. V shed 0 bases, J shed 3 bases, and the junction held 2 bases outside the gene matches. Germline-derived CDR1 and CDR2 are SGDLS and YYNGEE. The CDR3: CASSVGSGDYNEQFF. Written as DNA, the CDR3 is TGTGCCAGCAGCGTAGGTAGCGGGGACTACAATGAGCAGTTCTTC.

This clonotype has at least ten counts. The DNA of the CDR3 is TGCGCCAGCAGCTGGTCTCCGGGATCCACCAGGGCCGAGCAGTACTTC. Encoded protein: CASSWSPGSTRAEQYF. The V gene is TRBV5-1, the J gene TRBJ2-7; D is tentatively TRBD1 or TRBD2 (5 bases each). The CDR3 runs 16 residues. Germline CDR1 is SGHRS and CDR2 is YFSETQ. The V end lost 3 bases, the J end lost 6 bases, and 22 bases lay between the germline ends.